These T cell receptor beta chains were read from a single sample in a study of blood T cell repertoires in COVID-19. Assay: immunoSEQ multiplex PCR; the TCRdb copy retains only in-frame clones and omits some. The data hold 200,000 to 300,000 clones, with around 86% observed a single time. The sample was PBMCs or T cells enriched from blood (not recorded which). These receptors were collected from a woman aged 18-29 years who had recovered from COVID-19. Both conserved end residues are part of each CDR3. Each record gives: CDR3 length, V gene, clone size, D gene, J gene, CDR3 protein, CDR3 DNA. D genes are given only for firm matches. Size is omitted from some rows. Given values are once, few, many or a class for expanded clones.

cdr3_length: 14; v_call: TRBV5-1; clone_size: NA; d_call: NA; j_call: TRBJ2-5; cdr3_aa: CASSLSSGKETQYF; cdr3_nt: TGCGCCAGCAGCTTGTCTTCGGGGAAAGAGACCCAGTACTTC
cdr3_length: 15; v_call: TRBV18; clone_size: NA; d_call: TRBD1; j_call: TRBJ1-2; cdr3_aa: CASSTGTGGQYGYTF; cdr3_nt: TGTGCCAGCTCAACCGGGACAGGGGGCCAGTATGGCTACACCTTC
cdr3_length: 14; v_call: TRBV5-4; clone_size: few; d_call: TRBD1; j_call: TRBJ1-6; cdr3_aa: CASSRDRGGSPLHF; cdr3_nt: TGTGCCAGCAGCCGGGACAGGGGCGGTTCACCCCTCCACTTT
cdr3_length: 14; v_call: TRBV3-1/TRBV3-2; clone_size: NA; d_call: NA; j_call: TRBJ2-2; cdr3_aa: CASSQSHEAGELFF; cdr3_nt: TGTGCCAGCAGCCAATCGCACGAGGCCGGGGAGCTGTTTTTT
cdr3_length: 16; v_call: TRBV7-2; clone_size: NA; d_call: TRBD2; j_call: TRBJ2-5; cdr3_aa: CASSLEGGGARQTQYF; cdr3_nt: TGTGCCAGCAGCTTAGAAGGCGGGGGGGCCCGACAGACCCAGTACTTC
cdr3_length: 13; v_call: TRBV5-1; clone_size: once; d_call: TRBD1; j_call: TRBJ1-2; cdr3_aa: CASSPGTGYGYTF; cdr3_nt: TGCGCCAGCAGCCCCGGGACAGGCTATGGCTACACCTTC
cdr3_length: 14; v_call: TRBV19; clone_size: NA; d_call: NA; j_call: TRBJ1-6; cdr3_aa: CASSPRGPHSPLHF; cdr3_nt: TGTGCCAGTAGTCCGCGGGGCCCCCATTCACCCCTCCACTTT
cdr3_length: 16; v_call: TRBV2; clone_size: few; d_call: NA; j_call: TRBJ1-3; cdr3_aa: CASSEVQYASGNTIYF; cdr3_nt: TGTGCCAGCAGTGAAGTCCAGTACGCCTCTGGAAACACCATATATTTT
cdr3_length: 14; v_call: TRBV5-1; clone_size: NA; d_call: NA; j_call: TRBJ2-5; cdr3_aa: CASSLGDLSETQYF; cdr3_nt: TGCGCCAGCAGCTTAGGGGACTTATCAGAGACCCAGTACTTC
cdr3_length: 17; v_call: TRBV2; clone_size: NA; d_call: NA; j_call: TRBJ1-1; cdr3_aa: CASSTPQTPGVNTEAFF; cdr3_nt: TGTGCCAGCAGTACACCACAAACCCCGGGAGTGAACACTGAAGCTTTCTTT
cdr3_length: 15; v_call: TRBV28; clone_size: NA; d_call: TRBD1; j_call: TRBJ2-7; cdr3_aa: CASSLTGEIRYEQYF; cdr3_nt: TGTGCCAGCAGCCTTACAGGGGAAATCCGTTACGAGCAGTACTTC
cdr3_length: 16; v_call: TRBV25-1; clone_size: NA; d_call: TRBD2; j_call: TRBJ2-4; cdr3_aa: CASSEFGREGRNIQYF; cdr3_nt: TGTGCCAGCAGTGAATTCGGGCGGGAGGGTCGGAACATTCAGTACTTC
cdr3_length: 15; v_call: TRBV12-5; clone_size: once; d_call: NA; j_call: TRBJ1-2; cdr3_aa: CASGVPRGGNYGYTF; cdr3_nt: TGTGCTAGTGGTGTCCCACGGGGAGGTAACTATGGCTACACCTTC
cdr3_length: 18; v_call: TRBV7-9; clone_size: NA; d_call: TRBD2; j_call: TRBJ2-7; cdr3_aa: CASSLAQTSGGPSYEQYF; cdr3_nt: TGTGCCAGCAGCTTAGCGCAGACTAGCGGGGGCCCTTCCTACGAGCAGTACTTC
cdr3_length: 13; v_call: TRBV11-2; clone_size: few; d_call: NA; j_call: TRBJ1-1; cdr3_aa: CASSSRENTEAFF; cdr3_nt: TGTGCCAGCAGCTCCCGGGAGAACACTGAAGCTTTCTTT
cdr3_length: 12; v_call: TRBV9; clone_size: NA; d_call: NA; j_call: TRBJ2-1; cdr3_aa: CASSVVGDEQFF; cdr3_nt: TGTGCCAGCAGCGTAGTTGGAGATGAGCAGTTCTTC
cdr3_length: 16; v_call: TRBV15; clone_size: once; d_call: NA; j_call: TRBJ2-3; cdr3_aa: CATSKSVGGMVDTQYF; cdr3_nt: TGTGCCACCAGCAAATCCGTAGGCGGGATGGTAGATACGCAGTATTTT
cdr3_length: 14; v_call: TRBV5-4; clone_size: NA; d_call: TRBD1; j_call: TRBJ2-7; cdr3_aa: CASSSPQGPREQYF; cdr3_nt: TGTGCCAGCAGCTCACCACAGGGGCCTCGCGAGCAGTACTTC
cdr3_length: 14; v_call: TRBV9; clone_size: NA; d_call: NA; j_call: TRBJ2-7; cdr3_aa: CASSVGPGVREQYF; cdr3_nt: TGTGCCAGCAGCGTAGGGCCTGGAGTACGCGAGCAGTACTTC
cdr3_length: 13; v_call: TRBV12-3/TRBV12-4; clone_size: once; d_call: TRBD1; j_call: TRBJ1-1; cdr3_aa: CASSLTGDTEAFF; cdr3_nt: TGTGCCAGCAGTCTCACAGGGGACACTGAAGCTTTCTTT
cdr3_length: 16; v_call: TRBV27; clone_size: NA; d_call: TRBD2; j_call: TRBJ2-7; cdr3_aa: CASSLTGLAGVYEQYF; cdr3_nt: TGTGCCAGCAGTTTAACAGGACTAGCGGGAGTGTACGAGCAGTACTTC
cdr3_length: 15; v_call: TRBV4-3; clone_size: NA; d_call: TRBD1; j_call: TRBJ1-2; cdr3_aa: CASSQDSQGEYGYTF; cdr3_nt: TGCGCCAGCAGCCAAGACTCGCAGGGGGAATATGGCTACACCTTC
cdr3_length: 15; v_call: TRBV10-3; clone_size: once; d_call: NA; j_call: TRBJ2-7; cdr3_aa: CAITRQGGLPYEQYF; cdr3_nt: TGTGCCATCACCCGACAGGGAGGCCTTCCCTACGAGCAGTACTTC
cdr3_length: 18; v_call: TRBV11-2; clone_size: NA; d_call: TRBD2; j_call: TRBJ2-1; cdr3_aa: CASSSPRGRGGGIGEQFF; cdr3_nt: TGTGCCAGCAGCTCCCCTAGGGGGCGGGGGGGAGGAATAGGTGAGCAGTTCTTC
cdr3_length: 14; v_call: TRBV15; clone_size: NA; d_call: NA; j_call: TRBJ1-5; cdr3_aa: CATSRDPGDQPQHF; cdr3_nt: TGTGCCACCAGCAGAGATCCGGGGGATCAGCCCCAGCATTTT
cdr3_length: 16; v_call: TRBV7-3; clone_size: once; d_call: NA; j_call: TRBJ2-5; cdr3_aa: CASSLTGRGPQETQYF; cdr3_nt: TGTGCCAGCAGCTTAACAGGTCGAGGGCCCCAAGAGACCCAGTACTTC
cdr3_length: 16; v_call: TRBV20-1; clone_size: NA; d_call: NA; j_call: TRBJ1-4; cdr3_aa: CSASAVSRAVCEKLFF; cdr3_nt: TGCAGTGCTAGTGCGGTAAGCAGGGCGGTGTGTGAAAAACTGTTTTTT
cdr3_length: 18; v_call: TRBV28; clone_size: NA; d_call: NA; j_call: TRBJ2-1; cdr3_aa: CASSLPPTRGVFYNEQFF; cdr3_nt: TGTGCCAGCAGTTTACCCCCAACTCGCGGGGTTTTCTACAATGAGCAGTTCTTC
cdr3_length: 16; v_call: TRBV3-1/TRBV3-2; clone_size: few; d_call: NA; j_call: TRBJ2-1; cdr3_aa: CASTLRTMSSYNEQFF; cdr3_nt: TGTGCCAGCACCCTTCGGACTATGAGCTCCTACAATGAGCAGTTCTTC
cdr3_length: 16; v_call: TRBV19; clone_size: NA; d_call: NA; j_call: TRBJ1-2; cdr3_aa: CASNSLGREANYGYTF; cdr3_nt: TGTGCCAGTAACTCTTTAGGACGGGAGGCTAACTATGGCTACACCTTC
cdr3_length: 16; v_call: TRBV14; clone_size: once; d_call: TRBD2; j_call: TRBJ2-1; cdr3_aa: CASSLTPSGILHEQFF; cdr3_nt: TGTGCCAGCAGCCTAACCCCTAGCGGGATTTTGCATGAGCAGTTCTTC
cdr3_length: 13; v_call: TRBV12-3/TRBV12-4; clone_size: NA; d_call: TRBD1; j_call: TRBJ1-5; cdr3_aa: CASSLTGVQPQHF; cdr3_nt: TGTGCCAGCAGTCTAACAGGGGTCCAGCCCCAGCATTTT
cdr3_length: 12; v_call: TRBV9; clone_size: NA; d_call: TRBD1; j_call: TRBJ1-2; cdr3_aa: CASSKTGTGYTF; cdr3_nt: TGTGCCAGCAGTAAGACAGGGACCGGCTACACCTTC
cdr3_length: 13; v_call: TRBV9; clone_size: NA; d_call: NA; j_call: TRBJ1-1; cdr3_aa: CASSVGGDTGAFF; cdr3_nt: TGTGCCAGCAGCGTAGGGGGCGATACGGGAGCTTTCTTT
cdr3_length: 15; v_call: TRBV28; clone_size: NA; d_call: NA; j_call: TRBJ2-5; cdr3_aa: CASSLRGGPGETQYF; cdr3_nt: TGTGCCAGCAGTTTAAGGGGGGGCCCAGGAGAGACCCAGTACTTC
cdr3_length: 16; v_call: TRBV14; clone_size: once; d_call: TRBD2; j_call: TRBJ2-7; cdr3_aa: CASSQVRLAGAAEQYF; cdr3_nt: TGTGCCAGCAGCCAAGTTAGACTAGCGGGAGCAGCGGAGCAGTACTTC
cdr3_length: 13; v_call: TRBV14; clone_size: NA; d_call: TRBD1; j_call: TRBJ2-7; cdr3_aa: CASSPPGGHEQYF; cdr3_nt: TGTGCCAGCAGCCCCCCAGGGGGCCACGAGCAGTACTTC
cdr3_length: 16; v_call: TRBV18; clone_size: NA; d_call: NA; j_call: TRBJ1-5; cdr3_aa: CASSPQVGVSNQPQHF; cdr3_nt: TGTGCCAGCTCACCACAAGTAGGGGTTAGCAATCAGCCCCAGCATTTT
cdr3_length: 14; v_call: TRBV5-1; clone_size: NA; d_call: TRBD2; j_call: TRBJ2-7; cdr3_aa: CASSLTSGSTEQYF; cdr3_nt: TGCGCCAGCAGCTTGACTAGCGGGTCGACCGAGCAGTACTTC
cdr3_length: 14; v_call: TRBV30; clone_size: NA; d_call: TRBD1; j_call: TRBJ2-1; cdr3_aa: CAWSRDRSYNEQFF; cdr3_nt: TGTGCCTGGAGCCGGGACAGGTCCTACAATGAGCAGTTCTTC
cdr3_length: 16; v_call: TRBV18; clone_size: NA; d_call: TRBD1; j_call: TRBJ2-7; cdr3_aa: CASSPTMGQGDYEQYF; cdr3_nt: TGTGCCAGCTCACCAACCATGGGACAGGGGGACTACGAGCAGTACTTC
cdr3_length: 17; v_call: TRBV7-3; clone_size: NA; d_call: TRBD2; j_call: TRBJ2-2; cdr3_aa: CASSLTNREDRTGELFF; cdr3_nt: TGTGCCAGCAGCTTAACAAATCGGGAGGATCGAACCGGGGAGCTGTTTTTT
cdr3_length: 16; v_call: TRBV4-2; clone_size: NA; d_call: TRBD2; j_call: TRBJ2-2; cdr3_aa: CASSQNSGRVIGELFF; cdr3_nt: TGTGCCAGCAGCCAAAATAGCGGGAGGGTGATCGGGGAGCTGTTTTTT
cdr3_length: 14; v_call: TRBV18; clone_size: NA; d_call: TRBD1; j_call: TRBJ1-1; cdr3_aa: CASSSTGVNTEAFF; cdr3_nt: TGTGCCAGCTCATCAACAGGGGTAAACACTGAAGCTTTCTTT
cdr3_length: 14; v_call: TRBV7-9; clone_size: few; d_call: NA; j_call: TRBJ1-5; cdr3_aa: CARPNEGRVQPQHF; cdr3_nt: TGTGCCAGACCTAACGAGGGGAGGGTTCAGCCCCAGCATTTT
cdr3_length: 15; v_call: TRBV19; clone_size: NA; d_call: TRBD1; j_call: TRBJ2-1; cdr3_aa: CASSPPGQLYNEQFF; cdr3_nt: TGTGCCAGTAGCCCCCCGGGACAGTTATACAATGAGCAGTTCTTC
cdr3_length: 15; v_call: TRBV5-1; clone_size: NA; d_call: TRBD1; j_call: TRBJ1-2; cdr3_aa: CASSLMTGGSSGYTF; cdr3_nt: TGCGCCAGCAGCTTGATGACAGGGGGCTCGAGTGGCTACACCTTC
cdr3_length: 13; v_call: TRBV29-1; clone_size: once; d_call: NA; j_call: TRBJ1-2; cdr3_aa: CSTRGGASLGYTF; cdr3_nt: TGCAGCACCCGCGGCGGGGCTAGCCTGGGCTACACCTTC
cdr3_length: 14; v_call: TRBV9; clone_size: NA; d_call: TRBD2; j_call: TRBJ2-7; cdr3_aa: CASSPGGVTYEQYF; cdr3_nt: TGTGCCAGCAGCCCCGGGGGGGTAACCTACGAGCAGTACTTC
cdr3_length: 16; v_call: TRBV6-2/TRBV6-3; clone_size: NA; d_call: TRBD1; j_call: TRBJ2-7; cdr3_aa: CASSYTGTGVPYEQYF; cdr3_nt: TGTGCCAGCAGTTACACCGGGACAGGGGTTCCCTACGAGCAGTACTTC
cdr3_length: 19; v_call: TRBV3-1/TRBV3-2; clone_size: once; d_call: TRBD2; j_call: TRBJ2-5; cdr3_aa: CASSQDGTSGRSIVETQYF; cdr3_nt: TGTGCCAGCAGCCAGGACGGGACTAGCGGGAGATCAATAGTTGAGACCCAGTACTTC
cdr3_length: 17; v_call: TRBV10-3; clone_size: NA; d_call: TRBD2; j_call: TRBJ2-1; cdr3_aa: CAISEAKGTSGVGEQFF; cdr3_nt: TGTGCCATCAGTGAGGCTAAAGGGACTAGCGGGGTTGGTGAGCAGTTCTTC
cdr3_length: 14; v_call: TRBV4-1; clone_size: NA; d_call: NA; j_call: TRBJ1-5; cdr3_aa: CASSQVPGNQPQHF; cdr3_nt: TGCGCCAGCAGCCAAGTACCAGGGAATCAGCCCCAGCATTTT